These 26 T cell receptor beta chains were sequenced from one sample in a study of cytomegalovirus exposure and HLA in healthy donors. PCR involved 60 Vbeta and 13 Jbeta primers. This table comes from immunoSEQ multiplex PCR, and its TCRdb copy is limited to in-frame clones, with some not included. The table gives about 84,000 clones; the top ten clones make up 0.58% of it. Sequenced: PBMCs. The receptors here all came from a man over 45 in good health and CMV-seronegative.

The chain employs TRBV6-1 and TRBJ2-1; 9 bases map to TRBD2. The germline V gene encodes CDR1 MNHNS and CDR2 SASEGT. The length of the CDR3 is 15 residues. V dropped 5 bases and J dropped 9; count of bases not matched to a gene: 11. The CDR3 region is CASSLFASGAGEQFF. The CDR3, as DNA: TGTGCCAGCAGTCTGTTCGCTAGCGGGGCGGGTGAGCAGTTCTTC.

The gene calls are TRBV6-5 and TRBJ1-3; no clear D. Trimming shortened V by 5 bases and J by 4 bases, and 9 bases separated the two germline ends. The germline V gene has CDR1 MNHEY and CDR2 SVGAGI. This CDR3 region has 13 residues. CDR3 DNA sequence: TGTGCCAGCAGTCCGCCGCGAGGAAACACCATATATTTT. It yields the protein CASSPPRGNTIYF.

Here the CDR3 DNA reads TGTGCCAGCAGTGAGACAGCCTCCTACGAGCAGTACTTC. This encodes CASSETASYEQYF. This rearrangement joins TRBV6-6 to TRBJ2-7, with D tentatively TRBD1 (5 bases). CDR1 is MNHNY and CDR2 is SVGAGI in the germline V gene (reference sequence). This CDR3 has 13 residues. The V end lost 5 bases, the J end lost 0 bases, and 8 bases lay between the germline ends.

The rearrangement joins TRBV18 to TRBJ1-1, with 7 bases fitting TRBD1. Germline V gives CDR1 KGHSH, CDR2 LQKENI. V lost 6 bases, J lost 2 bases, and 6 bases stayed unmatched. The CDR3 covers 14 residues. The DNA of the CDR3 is TGTGCCAGCTCTTCACAGGGGCTTAACACTGAAGCTTTCTTT. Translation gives CASSSQGLNTEAFF.

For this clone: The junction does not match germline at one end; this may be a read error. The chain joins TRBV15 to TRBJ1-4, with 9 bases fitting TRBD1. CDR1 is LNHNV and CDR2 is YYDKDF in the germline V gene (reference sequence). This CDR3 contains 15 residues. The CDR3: CATSRDLDRGTPQTF. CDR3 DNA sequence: TGTGCCACCAGCAGAGATCTGGACAGGGGCACCCCCCAGACTTTT.

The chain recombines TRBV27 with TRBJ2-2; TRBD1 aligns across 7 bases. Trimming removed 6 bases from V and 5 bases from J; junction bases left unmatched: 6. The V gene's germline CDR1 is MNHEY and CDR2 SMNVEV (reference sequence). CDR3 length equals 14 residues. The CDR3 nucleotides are TGTGCCAGCAGCAGGACAGGATATACCGGGGAGCTGTTTTTT. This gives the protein CASSRTGYTGELFF.

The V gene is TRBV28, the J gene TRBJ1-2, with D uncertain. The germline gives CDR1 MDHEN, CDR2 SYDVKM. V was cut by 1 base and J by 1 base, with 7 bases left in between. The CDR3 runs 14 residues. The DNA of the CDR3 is TGTGCCAGCAGTTTATATCAGGTTAACTATGGCTACACCTTC. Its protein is CASSLYQVNYGYTF.

This chain's CDR3 is CASSSQGSGGTQYF. The CDR3 DNA reads TGTGCCAGTAGTTCACAGGGAAGTGGGGGTACGCAGTATTTT. The V gene is TRBV19, the J gene TRBJ2-3; tentatively, D is TRBD1 (6 bases). V dropped 5 bases and J dropped 8 bases, with 17 bases sitting between them. CDR1 is LNHDA and CDR2 is SQIVND in the germline V gene (reference sequence). The length of the CDR3 is 14 residues.

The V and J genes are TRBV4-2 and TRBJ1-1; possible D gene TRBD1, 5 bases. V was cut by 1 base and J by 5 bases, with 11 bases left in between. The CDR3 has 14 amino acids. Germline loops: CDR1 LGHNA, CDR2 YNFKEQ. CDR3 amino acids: CASSQAGGRTEAFF. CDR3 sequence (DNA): TGTGCCAGCAGCCAAGCGGGGGGTCGGACTGAAGCTTTCTTT.

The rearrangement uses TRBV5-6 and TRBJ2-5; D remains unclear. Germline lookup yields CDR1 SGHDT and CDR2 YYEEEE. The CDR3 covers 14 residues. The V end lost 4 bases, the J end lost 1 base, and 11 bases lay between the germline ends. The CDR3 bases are TGTGCCAGCAGCCTATTAAAGATCCAAGAGACCCAGTACTTC. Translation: CASSLLKIQETQYF. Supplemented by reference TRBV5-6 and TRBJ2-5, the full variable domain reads DAGVTQSPTHLIKTRGQQVTLRCSPKSGHDTVSWYQQALGQGPQFIFQYYEEEERQRGNFPDRFSGHQFPNYSSELNVNALLLGDSALYLCASSLLKIQETQYFGPGTRLLVL.

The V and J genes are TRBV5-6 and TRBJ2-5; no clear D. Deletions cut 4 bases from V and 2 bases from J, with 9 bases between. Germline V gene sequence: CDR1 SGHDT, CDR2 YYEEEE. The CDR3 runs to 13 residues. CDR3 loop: CASSNTVQETQYF. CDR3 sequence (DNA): TGTGCCAGCAGCAATACAGTGCAAGAGACCCAGTACTTC.

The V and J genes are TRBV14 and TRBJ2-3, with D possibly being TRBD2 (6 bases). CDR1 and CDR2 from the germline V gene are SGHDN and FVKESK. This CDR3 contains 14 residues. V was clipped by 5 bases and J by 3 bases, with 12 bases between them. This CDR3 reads CASSAMAGTDTQYF. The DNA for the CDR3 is TGTGCCAGCAGCGCCATGGCGGGGACAGATACGCAGTATTTT. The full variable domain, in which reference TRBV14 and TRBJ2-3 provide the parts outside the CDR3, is EAGVTQFPSHSVIEKGQTVTLRCDPISGHDNLYWYRRVMGKEIKFLLHFVKESKQDESGMPNNRFLAERTGGTYSTLKVQPAELEDSGVYFCASSAMAGTDTQYFGPGTRLTVL.

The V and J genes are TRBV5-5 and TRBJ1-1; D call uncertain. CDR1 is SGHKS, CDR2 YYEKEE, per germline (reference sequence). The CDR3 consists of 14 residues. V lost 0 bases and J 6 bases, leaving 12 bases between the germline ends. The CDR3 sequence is CASSLGFGVPEAFF. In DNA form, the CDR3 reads TGTGCCAGCAGCTTGGGATTCGGGGTTCCTGAAGCTTTCTTT.

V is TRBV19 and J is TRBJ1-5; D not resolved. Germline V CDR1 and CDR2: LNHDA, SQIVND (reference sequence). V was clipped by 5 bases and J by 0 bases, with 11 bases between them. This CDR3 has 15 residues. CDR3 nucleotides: TGTGCCAGTAGTGTTTCAGATTTTAGCAATCAGCCCCAGCATTTT. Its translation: CASSVSDFSNQPQHF.

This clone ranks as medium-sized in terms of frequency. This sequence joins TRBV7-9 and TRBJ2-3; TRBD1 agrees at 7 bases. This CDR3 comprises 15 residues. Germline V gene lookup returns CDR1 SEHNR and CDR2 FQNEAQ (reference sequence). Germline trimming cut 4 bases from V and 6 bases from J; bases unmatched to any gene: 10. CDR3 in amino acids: CASSSRGFLADTQYF. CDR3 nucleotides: TGTGCCAGCAGCTCCAGGGGGTTCCTGGCTGATACGCAGTATTTT.

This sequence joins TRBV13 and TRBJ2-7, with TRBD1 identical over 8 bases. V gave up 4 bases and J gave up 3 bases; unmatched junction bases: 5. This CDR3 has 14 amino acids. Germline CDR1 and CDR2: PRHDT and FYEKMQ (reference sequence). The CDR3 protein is CASSSRGRDYEQYF. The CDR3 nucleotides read TGTGCCAGCAGCTCCAGGGGGCGAGACTACGAGCAGTACTTC.

CDR3 amino acids: CASSLPRLGHGELFF. DNA for the CDR3: TGCGCCAGCAGCTTGCCGAGGTTGGGACACGGGGAGCTGTTTTTT. This chain links TRBV5-1 with TRBJ2-2, with TRBD1 as a possible D gene (6 bases). Looked up from germline, CDR1 is SGHRS and CDR2 is YFSETQ. CDR3 size: 15 residues. V lost 1 base and J 7 bases, leaving 14 bases between the germline ends.

The CDR3 sequence is CASSKTRGSSPVTYEQYF. In DNA form, the CDR3 reads TGTGCCAGTAGTAAAACGCGGGGGTCCTCTCCCGTTACCTACGAGCAGTACTTC. The chain employs TRBV19 and TRBJ2-7; 7 bases align to TRBD2. There are 18 residues in the CDR3. Germline lookup yields CDR1 LNHDA and CDR2 SQIVND (reference sequence). Trimming cost V 4 bases and J 2 bases; bases outside gene matches: 17.

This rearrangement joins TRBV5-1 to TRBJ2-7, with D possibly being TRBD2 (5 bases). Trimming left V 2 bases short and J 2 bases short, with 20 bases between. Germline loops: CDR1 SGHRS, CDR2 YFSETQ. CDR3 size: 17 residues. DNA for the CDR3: TGCGCCAGCAGCTTTCGGGCAGCGGCTGGATTAGCCTACGAGCAGTACTTC. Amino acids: CASSFRAAAGLAYEQYF.

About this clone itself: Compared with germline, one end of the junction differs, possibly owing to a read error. The CDR3 here is CATSARGVQETQYF. The CDR3, as DNA: TGTGCCACCAGTGCCCGGGGGGTCCAAGAGACCCAGTACTTC. This chain connects TRBV28 to TRBJ2-5; 7 bases align to TRBD2. The CDR3 runs to 14 residues. Germline V gene sequence: CDR1 MDHEN, CDR2 SYDVKM.

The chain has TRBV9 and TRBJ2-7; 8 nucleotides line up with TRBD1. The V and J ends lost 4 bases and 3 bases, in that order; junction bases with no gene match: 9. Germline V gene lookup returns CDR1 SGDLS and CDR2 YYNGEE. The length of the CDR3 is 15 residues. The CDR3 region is CASSPTGTGDYEQYF. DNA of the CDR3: TGTGCCAGCAGCCCCACCGGGACAGGTGACTACGAGCAGTACTTC.

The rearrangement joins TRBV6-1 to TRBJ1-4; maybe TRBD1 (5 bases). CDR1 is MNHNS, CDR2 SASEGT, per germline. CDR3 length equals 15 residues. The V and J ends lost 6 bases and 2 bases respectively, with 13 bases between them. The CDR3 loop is CASSSGSGTNEKLFF. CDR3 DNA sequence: TGTGCCAGCAGCTCAGGGTCAGGGACTAATGAAAAACTGTTTTTT.

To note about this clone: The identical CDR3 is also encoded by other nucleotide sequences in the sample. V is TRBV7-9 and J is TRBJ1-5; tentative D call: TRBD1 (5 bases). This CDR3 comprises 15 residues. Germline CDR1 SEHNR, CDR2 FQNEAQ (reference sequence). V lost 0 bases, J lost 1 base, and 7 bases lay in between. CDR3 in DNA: TGTGCCAGCAGCTTAGCGGGGGGAAGCAATCAGCCCCAGCATTTT. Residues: CASSLAGGSNQPQHF.

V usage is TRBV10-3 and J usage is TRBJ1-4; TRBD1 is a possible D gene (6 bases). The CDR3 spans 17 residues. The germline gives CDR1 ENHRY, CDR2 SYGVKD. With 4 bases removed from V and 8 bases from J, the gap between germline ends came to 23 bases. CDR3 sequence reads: CAISGSEVRQAREKLFF. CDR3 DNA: TGTGCCATCAGTGGGTCAGAGGTTCGACAGGCCAGGGAAAAACTGTTTTTT.

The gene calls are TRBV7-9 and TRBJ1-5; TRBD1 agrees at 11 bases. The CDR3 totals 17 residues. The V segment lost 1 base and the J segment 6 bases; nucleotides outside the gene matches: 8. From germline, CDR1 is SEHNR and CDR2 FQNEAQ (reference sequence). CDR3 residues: CASSLGTGGSWGQPQHF. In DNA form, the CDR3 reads TGTGCCAGCAGCTTAGGGACAGGGGGCTCTTGGGGTCAGCCCCAGCATTTT.

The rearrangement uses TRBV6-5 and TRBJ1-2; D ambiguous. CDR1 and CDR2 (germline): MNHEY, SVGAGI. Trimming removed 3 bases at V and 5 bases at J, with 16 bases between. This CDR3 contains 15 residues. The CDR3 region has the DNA TGTGCCAGCAGTTATAGTGCGGTTGGTGGTTATGGCTACACCTTC. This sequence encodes CASSYSAVGGYGYTF.